These 10 T cell receptor beta chains originate from one sample sequenced in a study of blood T cell repertoires in COVID-19. Some clones are missing from TCRdb's copy, which holds only in-frame ones; the method was immunoSEQ multiplex PCR. The sample comprises some 290,000 clones, about 90% of which are singletons, and about 2% rests with the top ten. Material: peripheral blood. These TCRs come from a woman in her 50s who had recovered from COVID-19.

V and J are TRBV30 and TRBJ1-1; D may be TRBD1 (6 bases). V lost 2 bases and J lost 4, with 14 bases in between. CDR1 and CDR2 (germline): GTSNPN, SVGIG (reference sequence). The CDR3 has 14 amino acids. The CDR3 region has the DNA TGTGCCTGGAGTCATAGACAGGAGCCCACTGAAGCTTTCTTT. It yields the protein CAWSHRQEPTEAFF.

A word on this clone: A read error may be the cause here, since a much bigger clone is one base away. The chain employs TRBV5-6 and TRBJ1-2; a possible D gene is TRBD1 (5 bases). The germline V and J ends were trimmed by 0 bases and 2 bases, with 5 bases remaining between them. Germline CDR1 and CDR2: SGHDT and YYEEEE. The CDR3 has 13 amino acids. The DNA for the CDR3 is TGTGCCAGCAGCTTGGGACAGAACTATGGCTACACCTTC. This encodes CASSLGQNYGYTF.

The chain combines TRBV11-2 with TRBJ1-1, with a weak D call TRBD1 (6 bases). Germline V CDR1 and CDR2: SGHAT, FQNNGV. CDR3 size: 15 residues. V was clipped by 7 bases and J by 8 bases, with 23 bases between them. As DNA, the CDR3 is TGTGCCAGCATCAAGTGGGGGCAGAGGGCCCGAGAAGCTTTCTTT. It encodes CASIKWGQRAREAFF.

The chain couples TRBV7-2 to TRBJ1-2; 9 nucleotides align to TRBD1. The CDR3 has 17 residues. Per germline, CDR1 SGHTA and CDR2 FQGNSA. The V gene end was trimmed by 4 bases and the J gene end by 4 bases; junction bases not matched to a gene: 13. This chain's CDR3 is CASSSIYPQGAGYGYTF. The CDR3 region has the DNA TGTGCCAGCAGCTCAATTTATCCACAGGGGGCGGGCTATGGCTACACCTTC.

The chain joins TRBV5-8 to TRBJ2-5; the D gene is possibly TRBD2 (6 bases). The CDR3 length is 15 residues. Germline V gives CDR1 SGHTS, CDR2 YDEGEE. V was shortened by 2 bases and J by 5 bases, with 16 bases between the two germline ends. This chain's CDR3 is CASSFLGTRQETQYF. The DNA of the CDR3 is TGTGCCAGCAGCTTTCTGGGGACTCGTCAGGAGACCCAGTACTTC. The whole variable domain, filled in from reference TRBV5-8 and TRBJ2-5, reads EAGVTQSPTHLIKTRGQQATLRCSPISGHTSVYWYQQALGLGLQFLLWYDEGEERNRGNFPPRFSGRQFPNYSSELNVNALELEDSALYLCASSFLGTRQETQYFGPGTRLLVL.

The rearrangement uses TRBV30 and TRBJ2-1; D gene ambiguous. The CDR3 is 14 amino acids. Trimming left V 0 bases short and J 3 bases short, with 9 bases between. Germline V gives CDR1 GTSNPN, CDR2 SVGIG (reference sequence). The CDR3 spells CAWSVSRIYNEQFF. CDR3 DNA sequence: TGTGCCTGGAGTGTATCGAGGATCTACAATGAGCAGTTCTTC. The complete variable domain, with remaining parts taken from reference TRBV30 and TRBJ2-1, reads SQTIHQWPATLVQPVGSPLSLECTVEGTSNPNLYWYRQAAGRGLQLLFYSVGIGQISSEVPQNLSASRPQDRQFILSSKKLLLSDSGFYLCAWSVSRIYNEQFFGPGTRLTVL.

This clone is a singleton in its sample. This rearrangement joins TRBV11-1 to TRBJ2-7; 7 positions agree with TRBD2. Germline lookup yields CDR1 SGHAT and CDR2 FQDESV (reference sequence). J was trimmed by 3 bases and V by 8 bases; bases with no gene match: 7. CDR3 length: 13 amino acids. The CDR3 here is CASRGSSGYEQYF. The CDR3 bases are TGTGCCAGCCGGGGCTCTAGCGGCTACGAGCAGTACTTC.

The chain links TRBV30 to TRBJ1-2; D is uncertain. Trimming pared 0 bases from V and 13 bases from J, leaving 18 bases between. The CDR3 covers 13 residues. Germline CDR1 reads GTSNPN; CDR2 reads SVGIG (reference sequence). Here the CDR3 DNA reads TGTGCCTGGAGTGTACAAGGCGGAGCCCAGCGCACCTTC. Its protein is CAWSVQGGAQRTF. Looking up the rest from reference TRBV30 and TRBJ1-2 gives the full variable domain: SQTIHQWPATLVQPVGSPLSLECTVEGTSNPNLYWYRQAAGRGLQLLFYSVGIGQISSEVPQNLSASRPQDRQFILSSKKLLLSDSGFYLCAWSVQGGAQRTFGSGTRLTVV.

Only one count was recorded for this clone. One end of the junction is discordant with germline, which a read error may explain. The chain links TRBV11-2 to TRBJ2-3, with D perhaps matching TRBD2 (6 bases). Germline loops: CDR1 SGHAT, CDR2 FQNNGV. The CDR3 is 15 residues long. For the CDR3, the DNA is TGTGCCAGCAGCTTAGATGTCACTAGCAGAGATACGCAGTATTTT. Translated, it gives CASSLDVTSRDTQYF.

This clone was seen a few times. The chain joins TRBV7-2 to TRBJ1-2, with D maybe TRBD1 (5 bases). The germline V and J ends were trimmed by 1 base and 0 bases, with 9 bases remaining between them. The CDR3 has 15 amino acids. Germline CDR1 reads SGHTA; CDR2 reads FQGNSA. CDR3: CASSLVAGPNYGYTF. DNA for the CDR3: TGTGCCAGCAGCTTAGTGGCGGGGCCTAACTATGGCTACACCTTC. The whole variable domain, remainder taken from reference TRBV7-2 and TRBJ1-2, is GAGVSQSPSNKVTEKGKDVELRCDPISGHTALYWYRQSLGQGLEFLIYFQGNSAPDKSGLPSDRFSAERTGGSVSTLTIQRTQQEDSAVYLCASSLVAGPNYGYTFGSGTRLTVV.